This T cell receptor beta chain stems from a study of blood T cell repertoires in COVID-19. Background on the study: T cells, B-cell-depleted T cells, or PBMCs provided the cDNA or gDNA that served as material.

Germline values: CDR1 LGHDT, CDR2 YNNKEL (reference sequence). This CDR3 has 12 amino acids. The V and J ends lost 1 base and 8 bases respectively, with 8 bases between them. Assay used: immunoSEQ multiplex PCR; TCRdb lists only in-frame clones, some missing. Among some 330,000 clones listed, more than 85% were seen once. The chain carries TRBV3-1 (or the pseudogene TRBV3-2) and TRBJ1-2, with D perhaps TRBD1 (6 bases). This receptor was identified in a woman aged 30 to 39 who had recovered from COVID-19. Sequencing was carried out using PBMCs or T cells enriched from blood (not recorded which). CDR3 nucleotide sequence: TGTGCCAGCAGCCAAGTCAGGGGAGGCTACACCTTC. It encodes CASSQVRGGYTF.